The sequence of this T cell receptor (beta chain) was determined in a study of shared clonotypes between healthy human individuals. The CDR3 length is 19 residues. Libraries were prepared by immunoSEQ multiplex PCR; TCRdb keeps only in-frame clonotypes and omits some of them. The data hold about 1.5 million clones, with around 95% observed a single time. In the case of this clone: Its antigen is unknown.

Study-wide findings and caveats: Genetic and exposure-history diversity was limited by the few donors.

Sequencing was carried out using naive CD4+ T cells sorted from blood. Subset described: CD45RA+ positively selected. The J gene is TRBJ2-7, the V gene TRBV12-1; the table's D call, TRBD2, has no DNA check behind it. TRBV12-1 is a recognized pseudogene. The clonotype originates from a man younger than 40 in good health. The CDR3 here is CASSFAHPCLAGMFYEQYF. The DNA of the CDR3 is TGTGCCAGCAGCTTTGCCCACCCCTGCCTAGCGGGAATGTTCTACGAGCAGTACTTC.